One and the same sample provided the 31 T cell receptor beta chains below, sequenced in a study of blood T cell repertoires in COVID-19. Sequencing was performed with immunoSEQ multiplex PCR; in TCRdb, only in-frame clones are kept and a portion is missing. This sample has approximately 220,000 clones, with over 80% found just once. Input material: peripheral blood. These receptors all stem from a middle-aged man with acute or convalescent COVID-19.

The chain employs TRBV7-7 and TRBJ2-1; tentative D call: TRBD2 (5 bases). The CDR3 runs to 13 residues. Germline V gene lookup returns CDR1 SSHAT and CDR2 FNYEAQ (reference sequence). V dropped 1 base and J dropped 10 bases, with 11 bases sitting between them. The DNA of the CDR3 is TGTGCCAGCAGCTTAGATGCCCCGGGGGAGCAGTTCTTC. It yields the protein CASSLDAPGEQFF.

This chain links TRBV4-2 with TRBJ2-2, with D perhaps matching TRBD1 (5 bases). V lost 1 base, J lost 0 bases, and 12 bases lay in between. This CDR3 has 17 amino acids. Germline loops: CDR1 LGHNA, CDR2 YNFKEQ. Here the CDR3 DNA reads TGTGCCAGCAGCCAAGTGAGCTGGGGCTCGAACACCGGGGAGCTGTTTTTT. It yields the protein CASSQVSWGSNTGELFF.

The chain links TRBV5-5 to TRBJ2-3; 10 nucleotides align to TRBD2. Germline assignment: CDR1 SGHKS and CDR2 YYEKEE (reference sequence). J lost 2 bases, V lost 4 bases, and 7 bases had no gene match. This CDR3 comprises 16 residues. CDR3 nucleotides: TGTGCCAGCAGCCGCACCGGGACTAGCGACACAGATACGCAGTATTTT. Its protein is CASSRTGTSDTDTQYF. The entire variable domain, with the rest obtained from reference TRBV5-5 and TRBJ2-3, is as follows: DAGVTQSPTHLIKTRGQQVTLRCSPISGHKSVSWYQQVLGQGPQFIFQYYEKEERGRGNFPDRFSARQFPNYSSELNVNALLLGDSALYLCASSRTGTSDTDTQYFGPGTRLTVL.

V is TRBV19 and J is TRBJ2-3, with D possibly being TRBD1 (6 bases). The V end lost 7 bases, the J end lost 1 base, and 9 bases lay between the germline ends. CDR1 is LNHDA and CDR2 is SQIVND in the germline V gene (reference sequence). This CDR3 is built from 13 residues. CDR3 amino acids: CASTRQGTDTQYF. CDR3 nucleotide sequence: TGTGCCAGTACTAGACAGGGCACAGATACGCAGTATTTT.

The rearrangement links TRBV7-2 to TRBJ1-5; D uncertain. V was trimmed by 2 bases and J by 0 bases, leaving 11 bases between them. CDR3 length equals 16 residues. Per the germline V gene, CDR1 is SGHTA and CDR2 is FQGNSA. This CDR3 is CASSLRGTVSNQPQHF. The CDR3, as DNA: TGTGCCAGCAGCTTACGTGGAACAGTTAGCAATCAGCCCCAGCATTTT.

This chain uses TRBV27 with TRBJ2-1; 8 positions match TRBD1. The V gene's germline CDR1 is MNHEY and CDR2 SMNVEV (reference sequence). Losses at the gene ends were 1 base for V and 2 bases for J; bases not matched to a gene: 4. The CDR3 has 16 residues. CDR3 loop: CASSLWETGAYNEQFF. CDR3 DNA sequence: TGTGCCAGCAGTTTATGGGAGACAGGGGCCTACAATGAGCAGTTCTTC.

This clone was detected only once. This CDR3 is CSASGGGPSTYEQYF. DNA of the CDR3: TGCAGTGCTAGTGGCGGGGGCCCTTCCACCTACGAGCAGTACTTC. V gene TRBV20-1 combines with J gene TRBJ2-7, with D tentatively TRBD2 (7 bases). The CDR3 runs to 15 residues. CDR1 and CDR2 (germline): DFQATT, SNEGSKA (reference sequence). V lost 3 bases and J lost 2, with 17 bases in between.

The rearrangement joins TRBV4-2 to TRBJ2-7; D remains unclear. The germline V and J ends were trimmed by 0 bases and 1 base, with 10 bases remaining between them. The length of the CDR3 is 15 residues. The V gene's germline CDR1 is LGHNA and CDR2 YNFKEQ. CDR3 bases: TGTGCCAGCAGCCAAGATTCCACGAGATCCTACGAGCAGTACTTC. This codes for CASSQDSTRSYEQYF.

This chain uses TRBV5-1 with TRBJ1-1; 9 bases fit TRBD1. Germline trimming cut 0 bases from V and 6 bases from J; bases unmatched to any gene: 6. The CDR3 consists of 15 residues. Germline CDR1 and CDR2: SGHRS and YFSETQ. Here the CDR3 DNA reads TGCGCCAGCAGCTTGGGGGACAGGGATGTTGCTGAAGCTTTCTTT. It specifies CASSLGDRDVAEAFF.

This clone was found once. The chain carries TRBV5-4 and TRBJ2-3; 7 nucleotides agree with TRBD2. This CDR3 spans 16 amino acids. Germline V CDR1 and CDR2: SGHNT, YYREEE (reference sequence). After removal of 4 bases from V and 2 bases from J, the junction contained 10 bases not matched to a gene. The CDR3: CASSSGVAGFTDTQYF. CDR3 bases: TGTGCCAGCAGCAGTGGAGTAGCGGGCTTCACAGATACGCAGTATTTT.

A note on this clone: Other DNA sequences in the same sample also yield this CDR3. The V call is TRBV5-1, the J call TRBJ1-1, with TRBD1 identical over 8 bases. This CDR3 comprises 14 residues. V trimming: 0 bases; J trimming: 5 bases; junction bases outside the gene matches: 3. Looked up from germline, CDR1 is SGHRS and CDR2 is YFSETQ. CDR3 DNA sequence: TGCGCCAGCAGCTTGGCCACAGGGGGGACTGAAGCTTTCTTT. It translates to CASSLATGGTEAFF. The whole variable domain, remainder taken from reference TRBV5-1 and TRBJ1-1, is KAGVTQTPRYLIKTRGQQVTLSCSPISGHRSVSWYQQTPGQGLQFLFEYFSETQRNKGNFPGRFSGRQFSNSRSEMNVSTLELGDSALYLCASSLATGGTEAFFGQGTRLTVV.

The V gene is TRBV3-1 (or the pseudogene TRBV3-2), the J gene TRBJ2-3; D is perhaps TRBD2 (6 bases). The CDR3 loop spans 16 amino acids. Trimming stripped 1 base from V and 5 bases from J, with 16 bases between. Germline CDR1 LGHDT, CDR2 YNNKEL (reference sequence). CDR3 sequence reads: CASSQGDGAGRDTQYF. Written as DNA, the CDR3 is TGTGCCAGCAGCCAAGGGGACGGTGCGGGAAGAGATACGCAGTATTTT.

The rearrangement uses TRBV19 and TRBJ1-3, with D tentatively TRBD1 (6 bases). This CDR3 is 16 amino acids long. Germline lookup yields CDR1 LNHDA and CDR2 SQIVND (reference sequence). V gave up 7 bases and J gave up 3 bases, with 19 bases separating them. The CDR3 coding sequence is TGTGCCAGTAAGCCCAGACAGGCAGCCGGTGGAAACACCATATATTTT. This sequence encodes CASKPRQAAGGNTIYF.

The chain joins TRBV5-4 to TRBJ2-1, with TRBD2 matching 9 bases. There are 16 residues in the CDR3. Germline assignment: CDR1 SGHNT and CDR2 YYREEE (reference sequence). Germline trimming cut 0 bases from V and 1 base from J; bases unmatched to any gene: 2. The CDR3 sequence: CASSLGLAVSYNEQFF. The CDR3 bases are TGTGCCAGCAGCTTGGGACTAGCGGTTTCCTACAATGAGCAGTTCTTC. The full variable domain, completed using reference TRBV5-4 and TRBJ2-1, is ETGVTQSPTHLIKTRGQQVTLRCSSQSGHNTVSWYQQALGQGPQFIFQYYREEENGRGNFPPRFSGLQFPNYSSELNVNALELDDSALYLCASSLGLAVSYNEQFFGPGTRLTVL.

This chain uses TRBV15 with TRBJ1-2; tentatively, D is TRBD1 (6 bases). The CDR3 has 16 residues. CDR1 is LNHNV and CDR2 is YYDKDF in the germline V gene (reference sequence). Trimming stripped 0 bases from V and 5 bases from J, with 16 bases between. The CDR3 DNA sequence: TGTGCCACCAGCAGAGATAGGCCGGAAGGGGGTTATGGCTACACCTTC. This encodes CATSRDRPEGGYGYTF.

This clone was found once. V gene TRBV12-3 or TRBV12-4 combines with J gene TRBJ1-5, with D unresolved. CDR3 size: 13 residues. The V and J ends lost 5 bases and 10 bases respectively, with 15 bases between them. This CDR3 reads CASSRSGPGPQHF. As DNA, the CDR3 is TGTGCCAGCAGTCGTAGCGGACCGGGACCCCAGCATTTT.

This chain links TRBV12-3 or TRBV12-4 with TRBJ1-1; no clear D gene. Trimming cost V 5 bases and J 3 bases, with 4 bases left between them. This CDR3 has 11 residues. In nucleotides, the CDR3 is TGTGCCAGCAGTACGGACACTGAAGCTTTCTTT. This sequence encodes CASSTDTEAFF.

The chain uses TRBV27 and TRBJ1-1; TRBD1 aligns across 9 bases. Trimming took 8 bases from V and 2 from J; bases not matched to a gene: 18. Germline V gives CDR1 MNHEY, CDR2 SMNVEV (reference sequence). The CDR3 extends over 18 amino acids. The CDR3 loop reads CASRPGPGQGDLNTEAFF. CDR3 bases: TGTGCCAGCCGACCCGGACCGGGACAGGGAGACCTTAACACTGAAGCTTTCTTT.

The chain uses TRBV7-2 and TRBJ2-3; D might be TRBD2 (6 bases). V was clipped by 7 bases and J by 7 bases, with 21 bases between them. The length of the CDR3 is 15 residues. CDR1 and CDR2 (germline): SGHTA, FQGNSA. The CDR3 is CASNQAGPADHTQYF. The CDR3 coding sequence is TGTGCCAGCAACCAGGCGGGACCTGCTGACCATACGCAGTATTTT.

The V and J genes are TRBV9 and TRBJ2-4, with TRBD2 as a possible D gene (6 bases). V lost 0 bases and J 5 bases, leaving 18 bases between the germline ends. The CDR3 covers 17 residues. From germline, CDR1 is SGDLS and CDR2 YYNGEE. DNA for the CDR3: TGTGCCAGCAGCGTAGACGGGGGTGTGGACGCTGAAAACATTCAGTACTTC. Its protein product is CASSVDGGVDAENIQYF.

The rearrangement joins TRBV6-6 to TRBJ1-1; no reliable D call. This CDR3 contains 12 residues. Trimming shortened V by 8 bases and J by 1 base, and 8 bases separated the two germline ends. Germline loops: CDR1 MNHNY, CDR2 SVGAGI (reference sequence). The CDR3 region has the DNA TGTGCCAGCCAGTTTCCGAACACTGAAGCTTTCTTT. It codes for CASQFPNTEAFF.

Written as DNA, the CDR3 is TGTGCCAGTAGTATTGTCAGGGCCCCCAATCAGCCCCAGCATTTT. Protein product: CASSIVRAPNQPQHF. The V gene is TRBV19, the J gene TRBJ1-5; the D gene is possibly TRBD1 (5 bases). Germline CDR1 reads LNHDA; CDR2 reads SQIVND (reference sequence). Trimming removed 3 bases at V and 3 bases at J, with 12 bases between. CDR3 size: 15 residues.

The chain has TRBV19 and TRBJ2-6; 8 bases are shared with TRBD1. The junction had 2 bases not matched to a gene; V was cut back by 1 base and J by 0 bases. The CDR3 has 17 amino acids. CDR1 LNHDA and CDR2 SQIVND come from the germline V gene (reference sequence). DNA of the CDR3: TGTGCCAGTAGTATAGGAGACAGGGGCTCTGGGGCCAACGTCCTGACTTTC. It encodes CASSIGDRGSGANVLTF.

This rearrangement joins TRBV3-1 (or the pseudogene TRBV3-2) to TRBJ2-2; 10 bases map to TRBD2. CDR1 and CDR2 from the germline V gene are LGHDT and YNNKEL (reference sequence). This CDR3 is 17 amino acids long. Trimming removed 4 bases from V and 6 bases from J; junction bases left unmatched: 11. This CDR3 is CASSLTQREGPSGELFF. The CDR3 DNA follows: TGTGCCAGCAGCCTTACCCAGCGGGAGGGCCCTTCCGGGGAGCTGTTTTTT.

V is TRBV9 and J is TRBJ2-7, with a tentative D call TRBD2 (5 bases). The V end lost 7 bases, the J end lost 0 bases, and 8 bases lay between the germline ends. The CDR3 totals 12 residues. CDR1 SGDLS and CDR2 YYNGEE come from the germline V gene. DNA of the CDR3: TGTGCCAGCGAGGGCAGCTCCTACGAGCAGTACTTC. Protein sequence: CASEGSSYEQYF.

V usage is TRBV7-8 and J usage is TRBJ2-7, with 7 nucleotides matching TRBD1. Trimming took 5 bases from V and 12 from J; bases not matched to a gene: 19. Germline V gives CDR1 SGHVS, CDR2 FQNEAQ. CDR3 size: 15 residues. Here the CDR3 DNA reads TGTGCCAGCAGCAAACTACGGGACAGAGGATTTGGGCTGTACTTC. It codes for CASSKLRDRGFGLYF. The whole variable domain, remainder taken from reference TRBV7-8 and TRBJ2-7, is GAGVSQSPRYKVAKRGQDVALRCDPISGHVSLFWYQQALGQGPEFLTYFQNEAQLDKSGLPSDRFFAERPEGSVSTLKIQRTQQEDSAVYLCASSKLRDRGFGLYFGPGTRLTVT.

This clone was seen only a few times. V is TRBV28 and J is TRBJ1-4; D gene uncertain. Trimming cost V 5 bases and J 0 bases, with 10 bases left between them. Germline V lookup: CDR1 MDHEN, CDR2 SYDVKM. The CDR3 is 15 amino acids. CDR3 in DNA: TGTGCCAGCAGTCACTCCTTAACAACTAATGAAAAACTGTTTTTT. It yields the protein CASSHSLTTNEKLFF. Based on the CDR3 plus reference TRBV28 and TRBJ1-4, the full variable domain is DVKVTQSSRYLVKRTGEKVFLECVQDMDHENMFWYRQDPGLGLRLIYFSYDVKMKEKGDIPEGYSVSREKKERFSLILESASTNQTSMYLCASSHSLTTNEKLFFGSGTQLSVL.

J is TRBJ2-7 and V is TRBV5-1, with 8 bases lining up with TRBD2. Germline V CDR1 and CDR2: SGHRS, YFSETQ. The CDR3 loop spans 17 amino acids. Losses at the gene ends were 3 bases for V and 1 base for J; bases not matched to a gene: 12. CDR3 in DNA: TGCGCCAGCAGCTATGGTATAGCGGGAATGGGTTCCTACGAGCAGTACTTC. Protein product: CASSYGIAGMGSYEQYF.

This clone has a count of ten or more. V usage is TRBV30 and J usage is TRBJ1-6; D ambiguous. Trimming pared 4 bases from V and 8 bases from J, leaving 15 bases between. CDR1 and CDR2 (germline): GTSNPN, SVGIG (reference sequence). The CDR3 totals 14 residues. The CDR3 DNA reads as TGTGCCTGGACTACGGAGGGAATGGATTCACCCCTCCACTTT. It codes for CAWTTEGMDSPLHF.

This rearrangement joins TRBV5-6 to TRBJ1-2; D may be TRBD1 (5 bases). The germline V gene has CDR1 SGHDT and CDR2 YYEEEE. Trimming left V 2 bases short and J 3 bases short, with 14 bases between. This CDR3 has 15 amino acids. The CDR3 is CASSFTGRGDYGYTF. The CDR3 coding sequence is TGTGCCAGCAGCTTCACAGGCCGCGGGGACTATGGCTACACCTTC.

CDR3 sequence: CASSHRRLAGQETQYF. As DNA, the CDR3 is TGTGCCAGCAGCCATCGTAGACTAGCGGGACAAGAGACCCAGTACTTC. The chain employs TRBV3-1 (or the pseudogene TRBV3-2) and TRBJ2-5; 11 bases align to TRBD2. V lost 3 bases, J lost 2 bases, and 5 bases stayed unmatched. The CDR3 runs 16 residues. The germline V gene has CDR1 LGHDT and CDR2 YNNKEL (reference sequence).